This T cell receptor (beta chain) was captured by sequencing in a study of T cells after yellow fever vaccination. General study points: CD4 and CD8 compartments shared a small share of clonotypes. Most primary-vaccination clones recurred post-booster (more than 95% CD4, over 70% CD8). Faster peaking, at day 5 versus 15, marked a secondary response that was weaker.

This clonotype has more than one count but fewer than ten. Its target is not known. This CDR3 has 15 residues. Germline V gives CDR1 MNHEY, CDR2 SMNVEV (reference sequence). Trimming took 2 bases from V and 4 from J, leaving 13 bases between them. UMIs were added to TCR cDNA along with a universal primer site when it was made by 5'RACE template switching. Each CDR3 protein gets one entry after TCRdb re-called the 5' RACE reads with MiXCR. The sample has some 670,000 distinct CDR3 sequences, around 12% seen once. This specimen was PBMCs, taken on the day of the yellow fever booster vaccination. V usage is TRBV27 and J usage is TRBJ2-3; D is ambiguous. This receptor was obtained from a man aged 25-45 years who received the YFV17D yellow fever vaccine. The CDR3, as DNA: TGTGCCAGCAGTTTAAACCGAAATGCTGCAGATACGCAGTATTTT. Translating gives CASSLNRNAADTQYF.